The next 31 T cell receptor beta chains were all read from a single sample in a study of cytomegalovirus exposure and HLA in healthy donors (dated by TCRdb to 2016 to 2017). Receptor libraries were prepared by the immunoSEQ multiplex PCR assay. A mixture of 60 forward primers for TCR Vbeta segments and 13 reverse primers for TCR Jbeta segments was used in the multiplex PCR. The immuneACCESS repertoire file appears here via TCRdb, limited to in-frame rearrangements. These files lack a portion of the clones; in checked studies, under half of the deficit traces to unresolved V genes, and the cause of the others is not known. The sample table contains about 200,000 clones; only one count was recorded for 75% to 85% of them. Approximately 2.5% of the sample is held by the ten biggest clonotypes. The sequenced sample consisted of PBMCs. The receptors derive from a woman in her thirties or forties in good health and CMV-seronegative.

This chain joins TRBV27 and TRBJ1-2; D is possibly TRBD1 (5 bases). The germline gives CDR1 MNHEY, CDR2 SMNVEV (reference sequence). The CDR3 loop spans 16 amino acids. Trimming removed 7 bases from V and 6 bases from J, with 24 bases in between. The CDR3 DNA sequence: TGTGCCAGCAACGAAATTGGTACGGGACTATTGAATGGCTACACCTTC. Its translation: CASNEIGTGLLNGYTF.

The chain employs TRBV19 and TRBJ1-5, with D maybe TRBD1 (6 bases). Germline CDR1 is LNHDA and CDR2 is SQIVND (reference sequence). The CDR3 is 16 amino acids. Trimming pared 3 bases from V and 6 bases from J, leaving 18 bases between. The CDR3 nucleotides are TGTGCCAGTAGTATGTCCACCAGGGGTTCAGGTCAGCCCCAGCATTTT. It encodes CASSMSTRGSGQPQHF.

This rearrangement joins TRBV18 to TRBJ1-1; TRBD1 agrees at 7 bases. Germline V gene sequence: CDR1 KGHSH, CDR2 LQKENI. The CDR3 contains 16 residues. J lost 3 bases, V lost 3 bases, and 10 bases had no gene match. Here the CDR3 reads CASSPYEGAGDTEAFF. CDR3 sequence (DNA): TGTGCCAGCTCACCGTACGAGGGGGCTGGGGACACTGAAGCTTTCTTT.

V gene TRBV30 combines with J gene TRBJ1-6; 7 nucleotides align to TRBD1. Germline V gene data show CDR1 as GTSNPN and CDR2 as SVGIG (reference sequence). This CDR3 contains 13 residues. V dropped 5 bases and J dropped 7; count of bases not matched to a gene: 5. The CDR3 region has the DNA TGTGCCTGGGGATCGACAGGGAATTCACCCCTCCACTTT. Amino acid sequence: CAWGSTGNSPLHF. The full variable domain, with the rest looked up from reference TRBV30 and TRBJ1-6, is SQTIHQWPATLVQPVGSPLSLECTVEGTSNPNLYWYRQAAGRGLQLLFYSVGIGQISSEVPQNLSASRPQDRQFILSSKKLLLSDSGFYLCAWGSTGNSPLHFGNGTRLTVT.

The chain combines TRBV28 with TRBJ1-5, with 9 bases that match TRBD1. Germline assignment: CDR1 MDHEN and CDR2 SYDVKM. J lost 5 bases, V lost 1 base, and 6 bases had no gene match. This CDR3 comprises 16 residues. In nucleotides, the CDR3 is TGTGCCAGCAGTTTATTCACAGGGGGCTGGGATCAGCCCCAGCATTTT. Translating gives CASSLFTGGWDQPQHF.

The chain combines TRBV5-1 with TRBJ2-7; 10 positions match TRBD2. Germline CDR1 reads SGHRS; CDR2 reads YFSETQ. V was clipped by 1 base and J by 2 bases; unmatched bases: 3. The CDR3 runs to 15 residues. The CDR3 nucleotides are TGCGCCAGCAGCTTGCATACTAGCGGGACCTACGAGCAGTACTTC. Translating it yields CASSLHTSGTYEQYF. The full variable domain, rest sourced from reference TRBV5-1 and TRBJ2-7, is KAGVTQTPRYLIKTRGQQVTLSCSPISGHRSVSWYQQTPGQGLQFLFEYFSETQRNKGNFPGRFSGRQFSNSRSEMNVSTLELGDSALYLCASSLHTSGTYEQYFGPGTRLTVT.

This chain connects TRBV27 to TRBJ1-1, with D possibly matching TRBD1 (6 bases). V lost 6 bases to trimming and J lost 7 bases, with 9 bases between them. The CDR3 contains 11 residues. The germline CDR1 and CDR2 sequences are MNHEY and SMNVEV (reference sequence). The CDR3 spells CASSQGIEAFF. DNA of the CDR3: TGTGCCAGCAGCCAGGGGATTGAAGCTTTCTTT.

Concerning this clone: Additional DNA sequences in this sample encode the identical CDR3. This chain uses TRBV7-9 with TRBJ1-4; no clear D gene. CDR1 and CDR2 (germline): SEHNR, FQNEAQ (reference sequence). This CDR3 has 13 amino acids. The ends were cut back, 5 bases at V and 5 bases at J, with 9 bases in the middle. The chain's CDR3 is CASSAPGNEKLFF. The CDR3 region has the DNA TGTGCCAGCAGCGCCCCGGGGAATGAAAAACTGTTTTTT.

The rearrangement joins TRBV30 to TRBJ2-2; 13 positions agree with TRBD2. This CDR3 region has 17 residues. V gave up 2 bases and J gave up 3 bases; unmatched junction bases: 6. Germline V lookup: CDR1 GTSNPN, CDR2 SVGIG (reference sequence). CDR3 DNA: TGTGCCTGGAGTAAACTAGCGGGAGGGCCGTACACCGGGGAGCTGTTTTTT. It specifies CAWSKLAGGPYTGELFF. The full variable domain, completed using reference TRBV30 and TRBJ2-2, is SQTIHQWPATLVQPVGSPLSLECTVEGTSNPNLYWYRQAAGRGLQLLFYSVGIGQISSEVPQNLSASRPQDRQFILSSKKLLLSDSGFYLCAWSKLAGGPYTGELFFGEGSRLTVL.

The rearrangement links TRBV6-5 to TRBJ2-5, with a tentative D call TRBD1 (6 bases). The J call may be mistaken, given a closer DNA end match to TRBJ2-7. The CDR3 is made up of 14 amino acids. The germline gives CDR1 MNHEY, CDR2 SVGAGI. CDR3 region: CASSRDKNDHEQYF. CDR3 nucleotide sequence: TGTGCCAGCAGTAGGGACAAGAACGACCACGAGCAGTACTTC.

The rearrangement joins TRBV7-2 to TRBJ2-1; 9 bases agree with TRBD2. Germline V gene sequence: CDR1 SGHTA, CDR2 FQGNSA. With V trimmed by 1 base and J by 5 bases, 9 bases remained unmatched. CDR3 length: 17 amino acids. CDR3 amino acids: CASSLVFGGRVNNEQFF. DNA of the CDR3: TGTGCCAGCAGCTTAGTTTTCGGCGGGAGGGTAAACAATGAGCAGTTCTTC.

The chain links TRBV7-6 to TRBJ2-3; TRBD2 matches at 7 bases. The CDR3 loop spans 15 amino acids. V shed 5 bases, J shed 8 bases, and the junction held 13 bases outside the gene matches. Germline CDR1 reads SGHVS; CDR2 reads FNYEAQ. The DNA for the CDR3 is TGTGCCAGCAGCCTTGACGGGCCCTGGGGGGGTACGCAGTATTTT. Translating it yields CASSLDGPWGGTQYF. Complete variable domain (other parts from reference TRBV7-6 and TRBJ2-3): GAGVSQSPRYKVTKRGQDVALRCDPISGHVSLYWYRQALGQGPEFLTYFNYEAQQDKSGLPNDRFSAERPEGSISTLTIQRTEQRDSAMYRCASSLDGPWGGTQYFGPGTRLTVL.

The chain links TRBV9 to TRBJ2-6; tentative D call: TRBD2 (5 bases). CDR1 is SGDLS, CDR2 YYNGEE, per germline. The CDR3 loop spans 18 amino acids. Trimming stripped 0 bases from V and 0 bases from J, with 13 bases between. CDR3 protein: CASSVEAGVDSGANVLTF. CDR3 coding DNA: TGTGCCAGCAGCGTAGAGGCGGGTGTCGACTCTGGGGCCAACGTCCTGACTTTC.

V and J are TRBV6-1 and TRBJ2-2, with 8 positions matching TRBD1. CDR1 MNHNS and CDR2 SASEGT come from the germline V gene. CDR3 size: 14 residues. Trimming took 8 bases from V and 6 from J; bases not matched to a gene: 8. The CDR3 bases are TGTGCCAGCCTACGTGGACAGGGTGCCGGGGAGCTGTTTTTT. Its protein product is CASLRGQGAGELFF.

The chain combines TRBV19 with TRBJ1-5; TRBD1 is a possible D gene (6 bases). This CDR3 has 14 amino acids. V lost 6 bases to trimming and J lost 8 bases, with 17 bases between them. Germline CDR1 reads LNHDA; CDR2 reads SQIVND (reference sequence). DNA for the CDR3: TGTGCCAGTAGCCCGAGGACAGACATCAAGCCCCAGCATTTT. Residues: CASSPRTDIKPQHF.

J is TRBJ2-3 and V is TRBV19; the match to TRBD2 covers 8 bases. Germline values: CDR1 LNHDA, CDR2 SQIVND (reference sequence). V was pared by 6 bases and J by 3 bases, with 14 bases of the junction left unmatched. This CDR3 is built from 17 residues. Here the CDR3 reads CASRTGLSREETDTQYF. The CDR3 nucleotides read TGTGCCAGTAGAACTGGCCTTTCGCGGGAGGAGACAGATACGCAGTATTTT.

The chain links TRBV5-6 to TRBJ2-7; the D gene is possibly TRBD2 (5 bases). The CDR3 runs to 17 residues. V lost 1 base and J lost 5, with 22 bases in between. Germline V gives CDR1 SGHDT, CDR2 YYEEEE. DNA of the CDR3: TGTGCCAGCAGCTTGAAACAGAGGAGTGCCCTCGGGGACGAGCAGTACTTC. Translated, it gives CASSLKQRSALGDEQYF. The whole variable domain, filled in from reference TRBV5-6 and TRBJ2-7, reads DAGVTQSPTHLIKTRGQQVTLRCSPKSGHDTVSWYQQALGQGPQFIFQYYEEEERQRGNFPDRFSGHQFPNYSSELNVNALLLGDSALYLCASSLKQRSALGDEQYFGPGTRLTVT.

A word on this clone: Other DNA sequences of this sample code for an identical CDR3. The J gene is TRBJ1-5, the V gene TRBV2, with D maybe TRBD1 (5 bases). Germline V gives CDR1 SNHLY, CDR2 FYNNEI. This CDR3 region has 13 residues. The V gene lost 6 bases and the J gene lost 4 bases, with 10 bases spanning the gap. In DNA, the CDR3 is TGTGCCAGCAGGCCGGGGGTTAATCAGCCCCAGCATTTT. Its translation is CASRPGVNQPQHF. Variable domain in full (rest from reference TRBV2 and TRBJ1-5): EPEVTQTPSHQVTQMGQEVILRCVPISNHLYFYWYRQILGQKVEFLVSFYNNEISEKSEIFDDQFSVERPDGSNFTLKIRSTKLEDSAMYFCASRPGVNQPQHFGDGTRLSIL.

The chain recombines TRBV30 with TRBJ1-4, with 10 positions matching TRBD1. Germline CDR1 is GTSNPN and CDR2 is SVGIG (reference sequence). J gave up 10 bases and V 1 base, and 3 bases lay outside the gene matches. This CDR3 is built from 13 residues. Here the CDR3 reads CAWSARTGGKLFF. The CDR3 DNA reads TGTGCCTGGAGTGCTAGGACAGGGGGAAAACTGTTTTTT.

The chain links TRBV5-6 to TRBJ2-7; TRBD2 matches at 8 bases. The CDR3 consists of 13 residues. After removal of 0 bases from V and 7 bases from J, the junction contained 3 bases not matched to a gene. CDR1 and CDR2 (germline): SGHDT, YYEEEE. The CDR3 sequence: CASSLGSGEEQYF. The DNA of the CDR3 is TGTGCCAGCAGCTTGGGTAGCGGGGAGGAGCAGTACTTC.

The V gene is TRBV28, the J gene TRBJ1-2, with TRBD1 as a possible D gene (6 bases). This CDR3 has 13 amino acids. The germline V gene encodes CDR1 MDHEN and CDR2 SYDVKM. V was pared by 1 base and J by 7 bases, with 10 bases between. DNA of the CDR3: TGTGCCAGCAGTTTATACAGGGCTCGTGGCTACACCTTC. This encodes CASSLYRARGYTF.

The chain employs TRBV27 and TRBJ2-2; TRBD1 agrees at 7 bases. V shed 7 bases, J shed 4 bases, and the junction held 12 bases outside the gene matches. Germline loops: CDR1 MNHEY, CDR2 SMNVEV (reference sequence). The CDR3 totals 16 residues. The DNA for the CDR3 is TGTGCCAGCACCCCCAGAGGGGGCGGTAGCACCGGGGAGCTGTTTTTT. It specifies CASTPRGGGSTGELFF.

This clone appeared once. The CDR3 loop reads CASSPPWALDTEETQYF. CDR3 nucleotide sequence: TGTGCCAGCAGCCCCCCCTGGGCTCTTGACACGGAAGAGACCCAGTACTTC. The genes are TRBV7-3 and TRBJ2-5; the D is unclear. Looked up from germline, CDR1 is SGHTA and CDR2 is FQGTGA. Deletions cut 5 bases from V and 3 bases from J, with 22 bases between. The CDR3 has 17 amino acids. The whole variable domain, remainder taken from reference TRBV7-3 and TRBJ2-5, is GAGVSQTPSNKVTEKGKYVELRCDPISGHTALYWYRQSLGQGPEFLIYFQGTGAADDSGLPNDRFFAVRPEGSVSTLKIQRTERGDSAVYLCASSPPWALDTEETQYFGPGTRLLVL.

The V and J genes are TRBV2 and TRBJ2-7, with a tentative D call TRBD1 (5 bases). The CDR3 runs 15 residues. Germline V gives CDR1 SNHLY, CDR2 FYNNEI. The V end was cut by 4 bases, the J end by 4 bases, with 17 bases between. In DNA, the CDR3 is TGTGCCAGCAGTGCCCTAGACAGTAGAGCTTACGAGCAGTACTTC. It codes for CASSALDSRAYEQYF.

This sequence joins TRBV15 and TRBJ1-3; 12 bases are shared with TRBD1. The CDR3 contains 17 residues. V lost 2 bases and J lost 2; bases outside the gene matches: 4. CDR1 and CDR2 (germline): LNHNV, YYDKDF (reference sequence). CDR3 DNA sequence: TGTGCCACCAGCAGATCCCGGGACAGGGGGCCTGGAAACACCATATATTTT. Translating gives CATSRSRDRGPGNTIYF.

Only one count was recorded for this clone. The chain recombines TRBV5-4 with TRBJ1-1; D ambiguous. Germline CDR1 and CDR2: SGHNT and YYREEE (reference sequence). Between the trimmed V and J ends, which lost 0 bases and 1 base, there was a span of 10 bases. CDR3 length: 15 amino acids. CDR3 loop: CASSLDLRENTEAFF. In DNA, the CDR3 is TGTGCCAGCAGCTTGGATTTGAGGGAGAACACTGAAGCTTTCTTT.

The chain uses TRBV4-1 and TRBJ1-5, with D unresolved. Trimming removed 2 bases at V and 6 bases at J, with 14 bases between. The CDR3 contains 15 residues. Germline CDR1 is MGHRA and CDR2 is YSYEKL. The CDR3 sequence: CASSQIWGVGQPQHF. Here the CDR3 DNA reads TGCGCCAGCAGCCAAATCTGGGGAGTGGGTCAGCCCCAGCATTTT.

V and J are TRBV6-6 and TRBJ2-1; TRBD2 is a possible D gene (6 bases). CDR1 is MNHNY, CDR2 SVGAGI, per germline (reference sequence). V was cut by 0 bases and J by 7 bases, with 16 bases left in between. The CDR3 is 16 residues long. The CDR3 region is CASSYSSQEGLNEQFF. The DNA of the CDR3 is TGTGCCAGCAGTTACTCGAGTCAGGAGGGCCTGAATGAGCAGTTCTTC.

The chain has TRBV27 and TRBJ2-1; 8 bases are shared with TRBD2. V dropped 7 bases and J dropped 4; count of bases not matched to a gene: 3. The germline V gene has CDR1 MNHEY and CDR2 SMNVEV (reference sequence). The CDR3 is 13 amino acids. The CDR3 region is CASIPSGYNEQFF. The DNA of the CDR3 is TGTGCCAGCATCCCTAGCGGGTACAATGAGCAGTTCTTC.

This clone was detected a few times. V gene TRBV7-3 combines with J gene TRBJ2-2; D not certain. V lost 2 bases to trimming and J lost 1 base, with 5 bases between them. The CDR3 has 14 amino acids. CDR1 and CDR2 from the germline V gene are SGHTA and FQGTGA. The chain's CDR3 is CASSLSGNTGELFF. The CDR3 DNA reads as TGTGCCAGCAGCTTATCAGGGAACACCGGGGAGCTGTTTTTT.

V is TRBV28 and J is TRBJ2-6; D may be TRBD1 (5 bases). The CDR3 has 15 residues. Germline V gives CDR1 MDHEN, CDR2 SYDVKM. The V end was cut by 3 bases, the J end by 4 bases, with 10 bases between. The CDR3 here is CASSFQGSGANVLTF. The CDR3 DNA is TGTGCCAGCAGTTTCCAGGGTTCAGGGGCCAACGTCCTGACTTTC.